A single T cell receptor (beta chain) is shown here with its context. What it binds is unknown. These data belong to a study of CD8 T cells in Susac syndrome. Study-level points and caveats: The study acknowledged a relatively small number of individuals in its TCR sequencing and HLA analysis.

The CDR3 sequence is 16 residues long. Trimming removed 0 bases from V and 2 bases from J, with 13 bases in between. Germline V lookup: CDR1 MGHRA, CDR2 YSYEKL. Reverse transcription used roughly 0.45 to 1 ug RNA and random hexamers. Across 54 Vbeta and 13 Jbeta, TCR beta CDR3 was amplified with immunoSEQ multiplex PCR. TCRdb independently ran MiXCR on the immunoSEQ multiplex PCR reads; one entry per CDR3 protein. The sample has approximately 22,000 distinct CDR3 sequences; 90% to 95% are singletons. The chain couples TRBV4-1 to TRBJ1-2; D is unclear. The TCR comes from a human donor in good health. The sequencing sample was made of CD8+ T cells from PBMCs. This chain's CDR3 is CASSQDPASHNYGYTF. As DNA, the CDR3 is TGCGCCAGCAGCCAAGATCCAGCGTCGCACAACTATGGCTACACCTTC.